This T cell receptor beta chain comes out of a study of blood T cell repertoires in COVID-19. Study-wide context: The United States, Italy and Spain provided the acute and convalescent COVID-19 samples. In each case, the material was cDNA or gDNA derived from T cells, B-cell-depleted T cells, or PBMCs.

Source study methods: How many nucleated cells were present was estimated from reference gene primer amplification. This table comes from immunoSEQ multiplex PCR, and its TCRdb copy is limited to in-frame clones, with some not included. V and J calls and clone size are copied from that table; D and trimming were computed from the DNA. The table lists 95,000 to 150,000 clones, around 83% of them singletons. Per the germline V gene, CDR1 is KGHSH and CDR2 is LQKENI. V trimming: 1 base; J trimming: 11 bases; junction bases outside the gene matches: 5. The CDR3 contains 12 residues. This TCR was recovered from a woman aged 80 or older with COVID-19, enrolled during active disease. V usage is TRBV18 and J usage is TRBJ2-7; 7 nucleotides line up with TRBD1. The sample taken for sequencing was peripheral blood. The CDR3 DNA sequence: TGTGCCAGCTCACCACAGGGGGCTCAGGAGTACTTC. This codes for CASSPQGAQEYF.